This note documents a single T cell receptor beta chain sequence. Its antigen is currently unknown. The germline V gene encodes CDR1 SEHNR and CDR2 FQNEAQ (reference sequence). The V and J ends lost 4 bases and 1 base respectively, with 13 bases between them. The CDR3 is made up of 15 amino acids. This specimen comes from a study of cytomegalovirus exposure and HLA in healthy donors. About the research overall: There were some 410 genotyped donors. Of these, roughly 80% fell in the genetic ancestry cluster associated with self-reported Caucasian donors. Study results and limitations: It was likely that a cluster of highly shared sequence variants was a sequencing artifact.

The PCR was carried out with 60 Vbeta primers and 13 Jbeta primers. Sequencing was performed with immunoSEQ multiplex PCR; in TCRdb, only in-frame clones are kept and a portion is missing. The sample gives roughly 200,000 clones, about 80% of which show up once; roughly 3% is in the top ten. The chain combines TRBV7-9 with TRBJ2-5; D gene ambiguous. The sequenced sample consisted of PBMCs. The sequence was collected from a woman aged 25-40 years in good health and CMV-seronegative. The DNA for the CDR3 is TGTGCCAGCAGCTCCCGCGCGGCTAGCCAAGAGACCCAGTACTTC. It codes for CASSSRAASQETQYF.